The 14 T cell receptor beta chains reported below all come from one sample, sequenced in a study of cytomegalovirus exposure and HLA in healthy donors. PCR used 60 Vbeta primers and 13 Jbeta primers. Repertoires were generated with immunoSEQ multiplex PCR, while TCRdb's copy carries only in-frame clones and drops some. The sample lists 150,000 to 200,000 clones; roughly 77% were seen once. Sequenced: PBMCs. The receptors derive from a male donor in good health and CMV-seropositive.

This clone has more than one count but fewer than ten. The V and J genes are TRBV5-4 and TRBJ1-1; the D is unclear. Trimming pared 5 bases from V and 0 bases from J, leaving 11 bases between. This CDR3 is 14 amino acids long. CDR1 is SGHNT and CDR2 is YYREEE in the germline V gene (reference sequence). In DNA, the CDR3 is TGTGCCAGCAGTCTCGGAGTGGTGAACACTGAAGCTTTCTTT. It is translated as CASSLGVVNTEAFF.

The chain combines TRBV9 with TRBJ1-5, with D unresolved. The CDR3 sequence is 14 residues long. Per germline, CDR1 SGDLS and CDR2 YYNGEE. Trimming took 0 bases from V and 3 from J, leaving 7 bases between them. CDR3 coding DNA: TGTGCCAGCAGCGTAGGACAAGACAATCAGCCCCAGCATTTT. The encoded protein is CASSVGQDNQPQHF.

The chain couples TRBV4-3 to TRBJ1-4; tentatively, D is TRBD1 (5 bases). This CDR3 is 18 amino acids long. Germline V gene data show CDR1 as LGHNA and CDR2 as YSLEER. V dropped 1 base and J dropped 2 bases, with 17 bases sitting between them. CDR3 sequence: CASSQGGLREATNEKLFF. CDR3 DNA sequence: TGCGCCAGCAGCCAAGGGGGACTCCGGGAAGCGACTAATGAAAAACTGTTTTTT.

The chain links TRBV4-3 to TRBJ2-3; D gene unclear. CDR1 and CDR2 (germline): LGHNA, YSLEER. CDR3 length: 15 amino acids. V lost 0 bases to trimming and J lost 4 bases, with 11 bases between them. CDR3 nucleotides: TGCGCCAGCAGCCAAGATTACGGAGCTCCAGATACGCAGTATTTT. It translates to CASSQDYGAPDTQYF.

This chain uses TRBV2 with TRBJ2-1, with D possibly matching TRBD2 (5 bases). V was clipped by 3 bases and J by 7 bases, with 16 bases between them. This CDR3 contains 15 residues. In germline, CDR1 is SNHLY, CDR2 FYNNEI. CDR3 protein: CASSEGMTTVNEQFF. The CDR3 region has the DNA TGTGCCAGCAGTGAGGGCATGACTACCGTTAATGAGCAGTTCTTC.

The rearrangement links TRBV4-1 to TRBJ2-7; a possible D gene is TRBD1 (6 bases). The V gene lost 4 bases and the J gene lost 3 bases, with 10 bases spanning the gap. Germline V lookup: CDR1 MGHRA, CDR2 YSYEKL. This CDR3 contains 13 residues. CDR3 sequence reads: CASSPQGLYEQYF. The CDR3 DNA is TGCGCCAGCAGCCCACAGGGCCTCTACGAGCAGTACTTC.

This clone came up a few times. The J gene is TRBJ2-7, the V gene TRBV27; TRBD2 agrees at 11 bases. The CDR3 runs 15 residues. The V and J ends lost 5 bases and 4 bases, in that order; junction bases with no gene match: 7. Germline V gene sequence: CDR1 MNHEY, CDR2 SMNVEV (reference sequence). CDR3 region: CASSLGLAGAYEQYF. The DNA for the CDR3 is TGTGCCAGCAGTCTCGGACTAGCGGGCGCTTACGAGCAGTACTTC.

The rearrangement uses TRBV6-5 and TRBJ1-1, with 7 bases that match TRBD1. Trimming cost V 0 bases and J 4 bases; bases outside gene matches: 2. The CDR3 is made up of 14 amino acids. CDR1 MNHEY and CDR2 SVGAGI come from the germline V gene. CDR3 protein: CASSYSAGGTEAFF. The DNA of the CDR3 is TGTGCCAGCAGTTACTCCGCAGGGGGCACTGAAGCTTTCTTT.

The CDR3 loop reads CASSTGTENTGEQYF. CDR3 nucleotide sequence: TGCGCCAGCAGTACCGGGACAGAAAACACAGGGGAGCAGTACTTC. The V gene is TRBV5-1, the J gene TRBJ2-7; 7 nucleotides agree with TRBD1. The V gene's germline CDR1 is SGHRS and CDR2 YFSETQ. The CDR3 loop spans 15 amino acids. With 5 bases clipped from V and 7 bases from J, the junction kept 15 bases outside the gene matches.

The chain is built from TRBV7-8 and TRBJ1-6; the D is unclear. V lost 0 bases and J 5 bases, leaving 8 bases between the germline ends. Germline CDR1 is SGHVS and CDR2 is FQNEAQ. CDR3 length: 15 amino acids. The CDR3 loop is CASSLAQLDNSPLHF. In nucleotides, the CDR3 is TGTGCCAGCAGCTTAGCGCAGTTGGATAATTCACCCCTCCACTTT. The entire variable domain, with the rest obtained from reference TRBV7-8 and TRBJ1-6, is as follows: GAGVSQSPRYKVAKRGQDVALRCDPISGHVSLFWYQQALGQGPEFLTYFQNEAQLDKSGLPSDRFFAERPEGSVSTLKIQRTQQEDSAVYLCASSLAQLDNSPLHFGNGTRLTVT.

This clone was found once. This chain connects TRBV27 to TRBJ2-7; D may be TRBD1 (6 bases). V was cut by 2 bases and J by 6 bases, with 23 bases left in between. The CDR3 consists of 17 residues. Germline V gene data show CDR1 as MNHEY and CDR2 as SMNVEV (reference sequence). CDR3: CASSLVGTSHPGSEQYF. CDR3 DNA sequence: TGTGCCAGCAGTTTAGTAGGGACAAGTCACCCGGGGAGCGAGCAGTACTTC.

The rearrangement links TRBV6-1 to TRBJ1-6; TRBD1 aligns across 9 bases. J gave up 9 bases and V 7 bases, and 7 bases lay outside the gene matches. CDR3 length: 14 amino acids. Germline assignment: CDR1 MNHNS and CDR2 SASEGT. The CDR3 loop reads CASNGDRDSSPLHF. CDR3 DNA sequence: TGTGCCAGCAATGGGGACAGGGACAGTTCACCCCTCCACTTT.

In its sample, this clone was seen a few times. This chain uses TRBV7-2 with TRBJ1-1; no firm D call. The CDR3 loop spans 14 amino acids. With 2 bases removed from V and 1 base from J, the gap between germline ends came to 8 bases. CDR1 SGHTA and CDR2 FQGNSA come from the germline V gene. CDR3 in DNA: TGTGCCAGCAGCTTAAATCCAGGGAACACTGAAGCTTTCTTT. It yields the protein CASSLNPGNTEAFF.

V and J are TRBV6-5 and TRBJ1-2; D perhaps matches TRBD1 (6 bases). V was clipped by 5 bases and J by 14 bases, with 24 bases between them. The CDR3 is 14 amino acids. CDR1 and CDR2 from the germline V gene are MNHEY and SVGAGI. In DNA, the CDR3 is TGTGCCAGCAGTCTCAGCCGGGACACTACGTGGTGGACCTTC. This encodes CASSLSRDTTWWTF.